These T cell receptor beta chains were read from a single sample in a study of post-analysis software for immune sequencing data. TCRdb fed the PCR reads into MiXCR, producing one record per CDR3 protein. The sample lists approximately 630,000 distinct CDR3 sequences; approximately 59% were seen once. Sequencing was performed on blood. Every receptor here comes from a girl aged 2-10 years with multiple sclerosis. Each CDR3 is given with its conserved first and last residue. The D gene is left open where the match is weak. Expanded clones get a size class; other rows say once, few or many, or leave the size out.

J: TRBJ2-1; D: TRBD2; size: .; V: TRBV10-3; DNA: TGTGCCATGGGGACTAGCGGAAGCAATGAGCAGTTCTTC; CDR3: CAMGTSGSNEQFF
J: TRBJ2-5; D: TRBD2; size: .; V: TRBV6-2/TRBV6-3; DNA: TGTGCCAGCAGAACCTTGCCTAGCGGGGGGGCATCAGAGACCCAGTACTTC; CDR3: CASRTLPSGGASETQYF
J: TRBJ2-3; D: .; size: .; V: TRBV12-3/TRBV12-4; DNA: TGTGCCAGCAGCCCCATAGGAATCACAGATACGCAGTATTTT; CDR3: CASSPIGITDTQYF
J: TRBJ2-7; D: .; size: .; V: TRBV20-1; DNA: TGCAGTGCTAGAGAGGAGGGCTACGAGCAGTACTTC; CDR3: CSAREEGYEQYF
J: TRBJ1-2; D: .; size: .; V: TRBV12-3/TRBV12-4; DNA: TGTGCCAGCAGTTCAATTGAGGGGCATGGCTACACCTTC; CDR3: CASSSIEGHGYTF
J: TRBJ2-3; D: .; size: few; V: TRBV20-1; DNA: TGCAGTGCTAGCCCCGGGACCAAATTATCAGATACGCAGTATTTT; CDR3: CSASPGTKLSDTQYF
J: TRBJ2-5; D: TRBD2; size: .; V: TRBV20-1; DNA: TGCAGTGCTAGACGGGAGGCCCTCCTGAGAACCCAGTACTTC; CDR3: CSARREALLRTQYF
J: TRBJ1-2; D: .; size: .; V: TRBV12-3/TRBV12-4; DNA: TGTGCCAGCAGTTTGACATTTAACTATGGCTACACCTTC; CDR3: CASSLTFNYGYTF
J: TRBJ1-2; D: TRBD1; size: few; V: TRBV29-1; DNA: TGCAGCGTTGTGGGAGGGGGCGACTATGGCTACACCTTC; CDR3: CSVVGGGDYGYTF
J: TRBJ1-2; D: TRBD1; size: few; V: TRBV29-1; DNA: TGCAGCGAATCGACAGGGAGCAGCGGCTACACCTTC; CDR3: CSESTGSSGYTF
J: TRBJ2-7; D: .; size: .; V: TRBV2; DNA: TGTGCCAGCAGTGAAATACAGGTCTACGAGCAGTACTTC; CDR3: CASSEIQVYEQYF
J: TRBJ2-4; D: .; size: .; V: TRBV20-1; DNA: TGCAGTGCTCCTCGGGTGGGCGGGGATGACAAAAACATTCAGTACTTC; CDR3: CSAPRVGGDDKNIQYF
J: TRBJ2-1; D: TRBD2; size: .; V: TRBV4-1; DNA: TGCGCCAGCAGCCCCATGGGCAGGACTAGCGGGAGGGCCGGCAATGAGCAGTTCTTC; CDR3: CASSPMGRTSGRAGNEQFF